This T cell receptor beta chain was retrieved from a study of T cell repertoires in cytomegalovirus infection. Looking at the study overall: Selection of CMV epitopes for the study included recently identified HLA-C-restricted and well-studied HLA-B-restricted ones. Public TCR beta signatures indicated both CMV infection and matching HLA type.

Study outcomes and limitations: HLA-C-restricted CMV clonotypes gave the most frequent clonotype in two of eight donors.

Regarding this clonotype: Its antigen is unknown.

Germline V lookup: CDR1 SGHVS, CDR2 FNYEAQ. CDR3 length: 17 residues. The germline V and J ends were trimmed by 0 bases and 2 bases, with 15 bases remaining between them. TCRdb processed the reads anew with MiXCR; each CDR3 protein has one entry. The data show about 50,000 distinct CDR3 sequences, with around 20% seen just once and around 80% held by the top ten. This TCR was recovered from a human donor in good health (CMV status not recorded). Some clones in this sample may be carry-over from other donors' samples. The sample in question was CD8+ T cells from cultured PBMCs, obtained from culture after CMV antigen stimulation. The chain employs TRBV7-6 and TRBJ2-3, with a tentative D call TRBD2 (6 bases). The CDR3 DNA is TGTGCCAGCAGCTTAGCAAGCGGAGGGTTTTACACAGATACGCAGTATTTT. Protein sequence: CASSLASGGFYTDTQYF.